This T cell receptor (beta chain) appears in the sequencing data of a study of T-cell memory formation after mild COVID-19. Study-level background: Clusters of TCRs were largely donor specific. General study points: Among CD4+ contracting clones, most were CM and EM, and CD8+ ones EMRA.

Concerning this clonotype itself: Its cognate antigen is unknown.

Trimming took 10 bases from V and 4 from J, leaving 14 bases between them. The CDR3 covers 12 residues. Germline V gene sequence: CDR1 SNHLY, CDR2 FYNNEI. TCRdb re-derived calls from the 5' RACE reads in MiXCR, one entry per CDR3 protein. The sample comprises about 110,000 distinct CDR3 sequences, over 15% of which are singletons, and 28% rests with the top ten. Sequencing input: PBMCs or a T cell subset sorted from them (not recorded which). This receptor was obtained from an adult woman who had mild COVID-19 (a few samples of this study predate the infection). Cell type and time point are not known. The chain recombines TRBV2 with TRBJ2-7; possibly TRBD1 or TRBD2 for D (6 bases each). CDR3 in DNA: TGTGCCATTCGCGGGGACATTTACGAGCAGTACTTC. This encodes CAIRGDIYEQYF.